This TCR beta chain was identified in a study of beta chain features in type 1 diabetes. This CDR3 spans 14 amino acids. The germline V gene has CDR1 GTSNPN and CDR2 SVGIG (reference sequence). V lost 3 bases and J 4 bases, leaving 15 bases between the germline ends. Reverse transcribing all isolated RNA meant expressed TCRB transcripts were sequenced. The table came from immunoSEQ multiplex PCR; TCRdb's copy has only in-frame clones and leaves some out. Among about 180,000 clones listed, 10% to 15% were seen once. This clone was observed a few times. V gene TRBV30 combines with J gene TRBJ2-5; D possibly corresponds to TRBD1 (6 bases). Sequences were obtained from central memory CD4+ T cells from blood. The TCR was taken from a woman between 18 and 29 years old in good health. The CDR3 protein is CAWSPVKDRETQYF. In nucleotides, the CDR3 is TGTGCCTGGAGCCCTGTCAAGGACAGAGAGACCCAGTACTTC.